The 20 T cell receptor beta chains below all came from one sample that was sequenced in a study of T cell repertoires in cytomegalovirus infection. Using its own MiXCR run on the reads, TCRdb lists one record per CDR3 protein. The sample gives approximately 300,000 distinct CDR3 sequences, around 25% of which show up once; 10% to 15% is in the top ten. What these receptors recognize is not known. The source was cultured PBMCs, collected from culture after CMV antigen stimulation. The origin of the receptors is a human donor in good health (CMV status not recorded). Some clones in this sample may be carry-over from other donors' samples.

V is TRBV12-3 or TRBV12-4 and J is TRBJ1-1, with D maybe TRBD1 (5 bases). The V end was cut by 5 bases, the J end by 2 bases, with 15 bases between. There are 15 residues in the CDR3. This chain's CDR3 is CASSPRDRKNTEAFF. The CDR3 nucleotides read TGTGCCAGCAGTCCCCGCGACAGAAAAAACACTGAAGCTTTCTTT.

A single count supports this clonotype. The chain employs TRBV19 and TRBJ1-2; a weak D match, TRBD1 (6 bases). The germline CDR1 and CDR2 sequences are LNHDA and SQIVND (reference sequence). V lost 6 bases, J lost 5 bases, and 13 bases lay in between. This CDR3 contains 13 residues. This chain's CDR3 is CASSPRGPYGYTF. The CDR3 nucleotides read TGTGCCAGTAGCCCCAGGGGTCCTTATGGCTACACCTTC.

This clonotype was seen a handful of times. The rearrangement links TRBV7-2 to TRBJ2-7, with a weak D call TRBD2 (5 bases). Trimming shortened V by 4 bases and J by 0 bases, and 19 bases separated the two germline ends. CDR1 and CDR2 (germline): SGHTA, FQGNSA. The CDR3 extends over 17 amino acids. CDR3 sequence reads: CASSSPRAGQSSYEQYF. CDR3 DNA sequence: TGTGCCAGCAGCTCCCCGCGGGCGGGTCAAAGCTCCTACGAGCAGTACTTC.

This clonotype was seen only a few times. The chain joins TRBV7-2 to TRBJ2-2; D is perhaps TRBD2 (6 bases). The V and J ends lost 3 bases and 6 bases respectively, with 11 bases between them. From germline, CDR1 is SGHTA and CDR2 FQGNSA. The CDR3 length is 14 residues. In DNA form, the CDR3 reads TGTGCCAGCAGCTTGCCCAGCGGGCCCGGGGAGCTGTTTTTT. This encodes CASSLPSGPGELFF.

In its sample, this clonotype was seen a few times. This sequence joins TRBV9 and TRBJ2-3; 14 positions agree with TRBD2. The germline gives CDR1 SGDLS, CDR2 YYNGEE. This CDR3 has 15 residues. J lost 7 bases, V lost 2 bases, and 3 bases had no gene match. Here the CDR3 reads CASSVGTSGSYTQYF. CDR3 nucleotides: TGTGCCAGCAGCGTGGGGACTAGCGGGAGTTATACGCAGTATTTT.

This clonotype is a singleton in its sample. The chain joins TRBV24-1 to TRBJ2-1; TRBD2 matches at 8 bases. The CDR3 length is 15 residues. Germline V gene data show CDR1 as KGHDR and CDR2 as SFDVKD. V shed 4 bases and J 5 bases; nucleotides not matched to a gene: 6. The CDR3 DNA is TGTGCCACCAGTGACCTGGGACTAGACGACAATGAGCAGTTCTTC. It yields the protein CATSDLGLDDNEQFF.

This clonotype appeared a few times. CDR3 region: CASSQTQGGGTDTQYF. CDR3 DNA sequence: TGCGCCAGCAGCCAGACACAGGGAGGTGGAACAGATACGCAGTATTTT. This rearrangement joins TRBV4-1 to TRBJ2-3, with D perhaps given as TRBD1 or TRBD2 (6 bases each). The ends were cut back, 3 bases at V and 3 bases at J, with 16 bases in the middle. The CDR3 consists of 16 residues. CDR1 is MGHRA, CDR2 YSYEKL, per germline.

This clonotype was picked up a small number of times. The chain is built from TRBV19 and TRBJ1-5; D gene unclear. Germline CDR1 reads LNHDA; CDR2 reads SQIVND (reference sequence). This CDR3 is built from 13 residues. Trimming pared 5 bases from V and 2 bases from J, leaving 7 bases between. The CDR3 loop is CASSSTRNQPQHF. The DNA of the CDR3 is TGTGCCAGTAGTTCCACACGCAATCAGCCCCAGCATTTT.

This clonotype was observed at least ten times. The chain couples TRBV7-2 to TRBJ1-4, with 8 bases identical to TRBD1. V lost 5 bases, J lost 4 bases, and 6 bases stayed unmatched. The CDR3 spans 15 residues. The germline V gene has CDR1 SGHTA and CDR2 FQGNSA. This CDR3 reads CASSRGTGLNEKLFF. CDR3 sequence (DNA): TGTGCCAGCAGCCGTGGGACAGGCCTTAATGAAAAACTGTTTTTT.

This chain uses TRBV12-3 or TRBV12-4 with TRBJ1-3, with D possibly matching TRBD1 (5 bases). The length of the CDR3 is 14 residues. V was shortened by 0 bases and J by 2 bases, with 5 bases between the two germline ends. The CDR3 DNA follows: TGTGCCAGCAGTTTAGCAGGGGCTGGAAACACCATATATTTT. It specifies CASSLAGAGNTIYF.

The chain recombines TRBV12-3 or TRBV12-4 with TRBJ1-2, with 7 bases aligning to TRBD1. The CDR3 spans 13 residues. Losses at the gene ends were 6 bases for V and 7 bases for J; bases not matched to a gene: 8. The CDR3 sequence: CASSPTGLGGYTF. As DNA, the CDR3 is TGTGCCAGCAGCCCGACAGGGCTGGGTGGCTACACCTTC.

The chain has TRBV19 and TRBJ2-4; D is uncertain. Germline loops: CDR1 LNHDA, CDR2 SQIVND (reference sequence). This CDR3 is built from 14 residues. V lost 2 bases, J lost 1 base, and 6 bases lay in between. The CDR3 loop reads CASSIQFAKNIQYF. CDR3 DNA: TGTGCCAGTAGTATACAGTTCGCCAAAAACATTCAGTACTTC.

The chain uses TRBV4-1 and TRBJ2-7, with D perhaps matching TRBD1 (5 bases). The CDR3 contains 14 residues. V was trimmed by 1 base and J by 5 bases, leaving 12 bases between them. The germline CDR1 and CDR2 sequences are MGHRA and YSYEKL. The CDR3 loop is CASSQGQGLDEQYF. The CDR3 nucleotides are TGCGCCAGCAGCCAAGGGCAGGGTCTCGACGAGCAGTACTTC.

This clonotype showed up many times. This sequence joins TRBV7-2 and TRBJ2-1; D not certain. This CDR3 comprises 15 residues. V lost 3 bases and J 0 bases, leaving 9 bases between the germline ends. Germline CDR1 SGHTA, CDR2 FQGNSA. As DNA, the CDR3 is TGTGCCAGCAGCTTCCTGGTGAGCTCCTACAATGAGCAGTTCTTC. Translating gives CASSFLVSSYNEQFF. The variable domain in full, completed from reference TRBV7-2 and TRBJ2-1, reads GAGVSQSPSNKVTEKGKDVELRCDPISGHTALYWYRQSLGQGLEFLIYFQGNSAPDKSGLPSDRFSAERTGGSVSTLTIQRTQQEDSAVYLCASSFLVSSYNEQFFGPGTRLTVL.

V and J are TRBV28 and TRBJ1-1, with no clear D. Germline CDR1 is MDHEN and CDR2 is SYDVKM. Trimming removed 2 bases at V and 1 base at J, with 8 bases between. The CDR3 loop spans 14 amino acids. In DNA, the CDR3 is TGTGCCAGCAGTTTAACCCGGAGGAACACTGAAGCTTTCTTT. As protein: CASSLTRRNTEAFF.

CDR3 sequence (DNA): TGCAGTGCTAGAGATAGTGGGACCCAGTACTTC. It codes for CSARDSGTQYF. The chain couples TRBV20-1 to TRBJ2-5; D is uncertain. The CDR3 is 11 residues long. V was pared by 0 bases and J by 7 bases, with 6 bases between. Germline assignment: CDR1 DFQATT and CDR2 SNEGSKA (reference sequence).

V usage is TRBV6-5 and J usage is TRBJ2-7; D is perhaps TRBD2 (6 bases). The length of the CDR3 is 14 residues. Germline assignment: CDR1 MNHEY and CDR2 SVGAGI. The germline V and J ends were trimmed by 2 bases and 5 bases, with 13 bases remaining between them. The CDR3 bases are TGTGCCAGCAGTTACGCCCGGGAGTTCCACGAGCAGTACGTC. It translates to CASSYAREFHEQYV.

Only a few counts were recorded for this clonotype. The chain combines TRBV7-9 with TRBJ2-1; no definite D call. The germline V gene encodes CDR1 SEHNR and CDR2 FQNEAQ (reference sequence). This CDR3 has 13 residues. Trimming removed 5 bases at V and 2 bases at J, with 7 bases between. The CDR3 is CASSPRTYNEQFF. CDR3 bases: TGTGCCAGCAGCCCCCGGACCTACAATGAGCAGTTCTTC.

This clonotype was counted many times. The CDR3 spells CASSPGLSTGELFF. In nucleotides, the CDR3 is TGTGCCAGCAGCCCGGGACTTTCCACCGGGGAGCTGTTTTTT. The chain joins TRBV7-2 to TRBJ2-2; weak D call: TRBD2 (6 bases). Trimming took 5 bases from V and 4 from J, leaving 11 bases between them. Per germline, CDR1 SGHTA and CDR2 FQGNSA. The CDR3 totals 14 residues.

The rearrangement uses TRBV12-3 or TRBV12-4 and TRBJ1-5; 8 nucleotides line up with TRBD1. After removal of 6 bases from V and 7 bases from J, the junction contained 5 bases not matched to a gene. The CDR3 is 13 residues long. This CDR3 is CASSGDRRQPQHF. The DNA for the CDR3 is TGTGCCAGCAGCGGGGACAGGAGGCAGCCCCAGCATTTT.